The next 2 T cell receptor beta chains were all read from a single sample in a study of T cell repertoires in cytomegalovirus infection. The antigens these receptors bind are not known. TCRdb re-called the reads through MiXCR, storing one row per CDR3 protein. Of 46,000 or so distinct CDR3 sequences in the sample, approximately 22% were seen once. The sequencing sample was made of PBMCs, sequenced either directly or after in vitro stimulation (not recorded which). These receptors were taken from a human donor in good health (CMV status not recorded). Some clones in this sample may be carry-over from other donors' samples.

The rearrangement links TRBV28 to TRBJ1-4, with D perhaps matching TRBD1 (6 bases). Germline V CDR1 and CDR2: MDHEN, SYDVKM. Trimming shortened V by 4 bases and J by 4 bases, and 10 bases separated the two germline ends. CDR3 length equals 14 residues. CDR3 sequence (DNA): TGTGCCAGCAGTTCCACAGGGAATAATGAAAAACTGTTTTTT. Protein product: CASSSTGNNEKLFF. The full variable domain, in which reference TRBV28 and TRBJ1-4 provide the parts outside the CDR3, is DVKVTQSSRYLVKRTGEKVFLECVQDMDHENMFWYRQDPGLGLRLIYFSYDVKMKEKGDIPEGYSVSREKKERFSLILESASTNQTSMYLCASSSTGNNEKLFFGSGTQLSVL.

The chain uses TRBV20-1 and TRBJ1-5, with D tentatively TRBD1 (5 bases). This CDR3 region has 15 residues. Germline values: CDR1 DFQATT, CDR2 SNEGSKA (reference sequence). V gave up 3 bases and J gave up 0 bases, with 12 bases separating them. CDR3 sequence reads: CSASDAGLSNQPQHF. The CDR3 bases are TGCAGTGCTAGTGATGCGGGGCTTAGCAATCAGCCCCAGCATTTT.